The 6 T cell receptor beta chains below all came from one sample that was sequenced in a study of blood T cell repertoires in COVID-19. Measured with immunoSEQ multiplex PCR; TCRdb has only the in-frame clones, and not every one. The sample holds 150,000 to 200,000 clones; around 90% are singletons and the top ten take 2% to 2.5%. The material sequenced was PBMCs or T cells enriched from blood (not recorded which). All receptors derive from a woman in her 30s who had recovered from COVID-19.

V is TRBV14 and J is TRBJ2-3; 9 nucleotides agree with TRBD1. Germline V gene lookup returns CDR1 SGHDN and CDR2 FVKESK. The length of the CDR3 is 16 residues. V shed 4 bases and J 6 bases; nucleotides not matched to a gene: 11. The CDR3 DNA reads TGTGCCAGCAGCCGAGGGACAGGGAGGGGTTATGATACGCAGTATTTT. It translates to CASSRGTGRGYDTQYF.

The V and J genes are TRBV4-3 and TRBJ2-2; 9 nucleotides agree with TRBD2. J lost 3 bases, V lost 2 bases, and 4 bases had no gene match. CDR3 size: 16 residues. CDR1 is LGHNA, CDR2 YSLEER, per germline. The CDR3 nucleotides read TGCGCCAGCAGCCAATTAGCGGGAGCGGACACCGGGGAGCTGTTTTTT. This codes for CASSQLAGADTGELFF.

This chain links TRBV6-1 with TRBJ2-7; the match to TRBD1 covers 8 bases. The length of the CDR3 is 16 residues. J lost 2 bases, V lost 4 bases, and 10 bases had no gene match. The germline gives CDR1 MNHNS, CDR2 SASEGT. The CDR3 DNA follows: TGTGCCAGCAGTGTAGCCCACGACAGGGGAACCTACGAGCAGTACTTC. Translation gives CASSVAHDRGTYEQYF.

The chain joins TRBV2 to TRBJ2-2; a weak D match, TRBD1 (5 bases). Trimming pared 5 bases from V and 4 bases from J, leaving 8 bases between. The CDR3 covers 13 residues. The germline V gene has CDR1 SNHLY and CDR2 FYNNEI. The CDR3: CASSQGGTGELFF. CDR3 coding DNA: TGTGCCAGCAGTCAGGGTGGCACCGGGGAGCTGTTTTTT.

V is TRBV2 and J is TRBJ1-2; no clear D gene. Germline CDR1 and CDR2: SNHLY and FYNNEI. The CDR3 has 14 residues. Trimming shortened V by 1 base and J by 0 bases, and 6 bases separated the two germline ends. DNA for the CDR3: TGTGCCAGCAGTGAAGACAGATCTAACTATGGCTACACCTTC. Protein sequence: CASSEDRSNYGYTF.

A few counts support this clone. The chain uses TRBV28 and TRBJ1-5, with D maybe TRBD1 (5 bases). This CDR3 has 15 amino acids. Germline CDR1 reads MDHEN; CDR2 reads SYDVKM. The V end lost 6 bases, the J end lost 3 bases, and 15 bases lay between the germline ends. This chain's CDR3 is CASSFSGSYNQPQHF. For the CDR3, the DNA is TGTGCCAGCAGCTTTTCAGGGTCCTACAATCAGCCCCAGCATTTT.